The rows below give T cell receptor beta chains drawn from one sample of a study of blood T cell repertoires in COVID-19. Data came from immunoSEQ multiplex PCR; TCRdb stores just in-frame clones and leaves some out. The profile shows about 220,000 clones, 83% of them singletons. Material for sequencing was peripheral blood. The receptors here all came from a woman aged 35 to 49 with active or convalescent COVID-19. The CDR3 runs from the conserved cysteine through the conserved F or W. Size tells how often a clone was seen (once, few, many) or the class of an expanded clone, and some rows leave it out.

clone_size | j_call | cdr3_length | v_call | cdr3_aa
- | TRBJ1-6 | 13 | TRBV7-3 | CASAQGNDSPLHF
few | TRBJ2-3 | 14 | TRBV9 | CASSPLGSTDTQYF
- | TRBJ2-1 | 16 | TRBV11-3 | CASRRSGTSGANEQFF
- | TRBJ1-1 | 14 | TRBV6-5 | CASSYGQGWTEAFF
- | TRBJ2-1 | 15 | TRBV11-2 | CASSSGTASYNEQFF
- | TRBJ1-1 | 13 | TRBV12-3/TRBV12-4 | CASSSGVGAEAFF
- | TRBJ2-7 | 14 | TRBV24-1 | CATSEFRTGEKQYF
- | TRBJ2-1 | 14 | TRBV19 | CASSRGNLYNEQFF
- | TRBJ1-4 | 13 | TRBV12-3/TRBV12-4 | CASSKGQNEKLFF
- | TRBJ1-4 | 16 | TRBV9 | CASSAHRRDSGEKLFF
- | TRBJ1-2 | 12 | TRBV19 | CASSVDRGRYTF
- | TRBJ1-2 | 13 | TRBV30 | CAWGQGSGYGYTF
many | TRBJ1-3 | 15 | TRBV19 | CASSMAGHRGNTIYF
- | TRBJ1-5 | 15 | TRBV27 | CASSLGQYSNQPQHF
- | TRBJ1-5 | 15 | TRBV5-1 | CASSPRTGGGQPQHF
- | TRBJ2-2 | 13 | TRBV7-3 | CASSPDRAGELFF